These 6 T cell receptor beta chains came from one sample sequenced in a study of response to subunit inactivated influenza vaccine. TCRdb called the RT-PCR reads again in MiXCR, with one record for every CDR3 protein. The data hold some 800,000 distinct CDR3 sequences, with 21% observed a single time. The sample was PBMCs from blood, taken around 5 days after vaccination. The receptor set was obtained from a man in his fifties who received an inactivated influenza vaccine.

In its sample, this clonotype was seen a few times. The J gene is TRBJ2-3, the V gene TRBV7-9; D is ambiguous. V gave up 4 bases and J gave up 5 bases, with 19 bases separating them. The CDR3 is 16 residues long. Germline CDR1 is SEHNR and CDR2 is FQNEAQ (reference sequence). CDR3 loop: CASSSARALAGDTQYF. Here the CDR3 DNA reads TGTGCCAGCAGCTCCGCCCGGGCCTTGGCCGGAGATACGCAGTATTTT.

V gene TRBV7-2 combines with J gene TRBJ1-5, with D tentatively TRBD1 (5 bases). This CDR3 has 14 amino acids. V lost 3 bases to trimming and J lost 3 bases, with 9 bases between them. Germline lookup yields CDR1 SGHTA and CDR2 FQGNSA. CDR3 in DNA: TGTGCCAGCAGCTTCGAGGGGAACAATCAGCCCCAGCATTTT. Its protein is CASSFEGNNQPQHF. Using reference TRBV7-2 and TRBJ1-5 for the parts outside the CDR3, the full variable domain is GAGVSQSPSNKVTEKGKDVELRCDPISGHTALYWYRQSLGQGLEFLIYFQGNSAPDKSGLPSDRFSAERTGGSVSTLTIQRTQQEDSAVYLCASSFEGNNQPQHFGDGTRLSIL.

The table lists this clonotype with a few counts. The chain joins TRBV28 to TRBJ2-2, with 8 bases matching TRBD1. The CDR3 is 15 amino acids. The ends lost 10 bases at V and 2 bases at J; junction bases unmatched: 9. In germline, CDR1 is MDHEN, CDR2 SYDVKM. The CDR3 nucleotides read TGTGCCACCCAAATGACAGGGGCCAACACCGGGGAGCTGTTTTTT. It codes for CATQMTGANTGELFF.

The genes are TRBV30 and TRBJ1-3, with D hard to call. The CDR3 length is 13 residues. V lost 0 bases and J lost 3, with 6 bases in between. Germline loops: CDR1 GTSNPN, CDR2 SVGIG (reference sequence). The CDR3: CAWSVMSGNTIYF. In DNA, the CDR3 is TGTGCCTGGAGTGTAATGAGTGGAAACACCATATATTTT.

This clonotype was detected only a few times. The chain is built from TRBV2 and TRBJ2-4, with 8 nucleotides matching TRBD1. This CDR3 is 15 amino acids long. Germline CDR1 is SNHLY and CDR2 is FYNNEI. V trimming: 5 bases; J trimming: 4 bases; junction bases outside the gene matches: 7. The CDR3 nucleotides are TGTGCCAGCAGTTCCGGACAGGGAGGAAAAAACATTCAGTACTTC. Amino acid sequence: CASSSGQGGKNIQYF.

The V gene is TRBV20-1, the J gene TRBJ2-1, with D unclear. The germline V gene encodes CDR1 DFQATT and CDR2 SNEGSKA (reference sequence). This CDR3 is built from 16 residues. Trimming removed 5 bases from V and 0 bases from J, with 17 bases in between. CDR3 sequence (DNA): TGCAGTGCTCCCCCGGCGCGGAGAGGCTCCTACAATGAGCAGTTCTTC. Its protein product is CSAPPARRGSYNEQFF.